This T cell receptor beta chain is from a study of response to subunit inactivated influenza vaccine (dated by TCRdb to the late 2010s). Regarding the study in general: To follow how T cells responded to a trivalent subunit inactivated influenza vaccine, the researchers relied on deep quantitative profiling of the T cell receptor repertoire. The research as a whole found: According to the authors, only a limited number of new T cells may be recruited by each seasonal influenza vaccination.

Library creation used RT-PCR. The data were produced on an Illumina HiSeq 2500. TCRdb itself trimmed the public reads at Q25 with fastp, ran MiXCR and retained productive beta chains. Each entry is one CDR3 protein sequence, shown with its most common DNA and genes. Counted in this sample were fewer than 550,000 distinct CDR3 sequences; around 25% of them appeared once. The ten largest make up less than 2.5% of the sample. Turning to this clonotype: Its cognate antigen has yet to be identified. Per-base qualities were not stored, and no clone one base away is much larger.

CDR1 is given as SGHAT and CDR2 as FQNNGV, both from the germline V gene. Trimming removed 0 bases from V and 6 bases from J, leaving 12 bases between the germline ends. There are 15 amino acids in the CDR3, from cysteine to phenylalanine inclusive. Of all the DNA, just the CDR3 is kept, 45 bases in frame from base 1. The material sequenced was CD4+ T cells sorted from PBMCs, taken 4 to 6 days after vaccination. The source is a man over 45 who received an inactivated influenza vaccine. Donor details come from another sample of the same person, matched by shared clones. In this chain, TRBV11-2 is recombined with TRBJ1-5; the D gene is perhaps TRBD1, on 5 matching bases. The CDR3 region reads CASSLEGGGGQPQHF. The sequenced DNA is TGTGCCAGCAGCTTAGAAGGCGGTGGGGGTCAGCCCCAGCATTTT.